This note documents a single TCR beta chain sequence. Its antigen is still unknown. The entry originates in a study of human T cells and chemical hapten exposure. Study findings and constraints: Large CDR3 similarity clusters arose significantly more often from expanded TCRs than from controls.

Per the original data handling: Counting gave a median of roughly 100,000 TCRs per sample, with values ranging from about 20,000 to 750,000. TCRdb processed the RACE reads anew with MiXCR; each CDR3 protein has one entry. The V and J calls and clone size come from TCRdb's table, not from the authors' own analysis. The sample comprises under 90,000 distinct CDR3 sequences, around 9.5% of which are singletons, and around 3.6% rests with the top ten. Sample time point: pre-sensitization, week 0. Treatment reported: therapeutic diphenylcyclopropenone sensitization with weekly scalp DPC. The study enrolled 18 to 70-year-old alopecia patients suitable for DPC. V was pared by 7 bases and J by 7 bases, with 10 bases of the junction left unmatched. The CDR3 is 15 amino acids.

This receptor was identified in a woman aged 40-49 years with alopecia areata. Some clones in this sample may be carry-over from other donors' samples. The chain employs TRBV12-3 or TRBV12-4 and TRBJ2-4, with 10 bases lining up with TRBD1. The sample was whole blood, taken in connection with sensitization to the hapten diphenylcyclopropenone (DPC). Here the CDR3 DNA reads TGTGCCAGCATCCAAGGGGGGACAGGGGAGAACATTCAGTACTTC. This gives the protein CASIQGGTGENIQYF.